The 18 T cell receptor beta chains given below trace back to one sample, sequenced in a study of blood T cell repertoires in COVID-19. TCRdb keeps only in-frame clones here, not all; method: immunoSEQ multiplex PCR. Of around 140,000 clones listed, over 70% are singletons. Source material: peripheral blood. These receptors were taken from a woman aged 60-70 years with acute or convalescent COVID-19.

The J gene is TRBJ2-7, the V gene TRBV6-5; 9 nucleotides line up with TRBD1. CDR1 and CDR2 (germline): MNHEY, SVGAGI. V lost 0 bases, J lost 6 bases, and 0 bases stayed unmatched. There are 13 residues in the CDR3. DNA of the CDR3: TGTGCCAGCAGTTACTCGACAGGGGGCGAGCAGTACTTC. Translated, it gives CASSYSTGGEQYF.

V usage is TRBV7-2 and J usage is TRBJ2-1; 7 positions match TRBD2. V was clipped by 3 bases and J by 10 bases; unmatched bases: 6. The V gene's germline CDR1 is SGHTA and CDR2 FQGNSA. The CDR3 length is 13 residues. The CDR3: CASSLGGIREQFF. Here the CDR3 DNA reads TGTGCCAGCAGCTTGGGAGGGATTAGAGAGCAGTTCTTC.

The DNA for the CDR3 is TGTGCCAGCAGCCTCCGGGACACGCAGTACAATGAGCAGTTCTTC. Translating gives CASSLRDTQYNEQFF. The J gene is TRBJ2-1, the V gene TRBV7-9; D perhaps matches TRBD1 (6 bases). Between the trimmed V and J ends, which lost 5 bases and 4 bases, there was a span of 15 bases. Germline V gives CDR1 SEHNR, CDR2 FQNEAQ (reference sequence). This CDR3 spans 15 amino acids.

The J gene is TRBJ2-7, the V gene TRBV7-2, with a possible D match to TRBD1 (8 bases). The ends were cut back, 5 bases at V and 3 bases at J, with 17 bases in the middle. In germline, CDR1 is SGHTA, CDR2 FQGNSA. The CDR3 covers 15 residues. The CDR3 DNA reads TGTGCCAGCAGCCCGAACAGGGGGGGCCACTACGAGCAGTACTTC. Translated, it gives CASSPNRGGHYEQYF.

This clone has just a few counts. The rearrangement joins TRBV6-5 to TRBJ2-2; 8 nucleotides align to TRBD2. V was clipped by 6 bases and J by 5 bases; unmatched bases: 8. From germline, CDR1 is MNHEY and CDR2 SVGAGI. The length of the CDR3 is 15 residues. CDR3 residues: CASRTAGGVTGELFF. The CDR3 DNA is TGTGCCAGCAGGACGGCGGGAGGAGTTACCGGGGAGCTGTTTTTT.

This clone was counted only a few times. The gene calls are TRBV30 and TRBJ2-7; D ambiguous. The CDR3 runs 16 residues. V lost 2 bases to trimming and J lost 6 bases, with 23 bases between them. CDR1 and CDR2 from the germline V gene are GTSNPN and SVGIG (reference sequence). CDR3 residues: CAWSSPMGPPRSEQYF. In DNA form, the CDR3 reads TGTGCCTGGAGTTCCCCAATGGGCCCCCCACGTTCCGAGCAGTACTTC.

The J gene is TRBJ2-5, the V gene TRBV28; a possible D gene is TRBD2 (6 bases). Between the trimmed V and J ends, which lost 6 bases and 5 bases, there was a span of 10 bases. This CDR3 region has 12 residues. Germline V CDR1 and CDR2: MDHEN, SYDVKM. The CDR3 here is CASSPSVETQYF. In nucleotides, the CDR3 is TGTGCCAGCAGCCCTAGCGTGGAGACCCAGTACTTC.

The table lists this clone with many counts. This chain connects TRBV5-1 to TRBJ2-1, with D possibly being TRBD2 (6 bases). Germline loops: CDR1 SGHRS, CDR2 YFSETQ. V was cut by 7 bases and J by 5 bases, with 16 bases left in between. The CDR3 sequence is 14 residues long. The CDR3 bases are TGCGCCAGCGGAATCGGGACTTTCAACAATGAGCAGTTCTTC. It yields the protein CASGIGTFNNEQFF.

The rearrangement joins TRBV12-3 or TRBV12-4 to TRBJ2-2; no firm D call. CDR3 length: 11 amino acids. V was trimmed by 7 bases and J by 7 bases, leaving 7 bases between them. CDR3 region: CASTSGGELFF. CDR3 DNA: TGTGCCAGCACCTCGGGCGGGGAGCTGTTTTTT.

The DNA of the CDR3 is TGCGCCAGCAGCCCCTCTAGCGGGAGGAGGAGGGGGCAAGAGACCCAGTACTTC. Translated: CASSPSSGRRRGQETQYF. The V and J genes are TRBV5-1 and TRBJ2-5; 11 nucleotides match TRBD2. Germline V lookup: CDR1 SGHRS, CDR2 YFSETQ. The CDR3 covers 18 residues. With V trimmed by 4 bases and J by 2 bases, 13 bases remained unmatched.

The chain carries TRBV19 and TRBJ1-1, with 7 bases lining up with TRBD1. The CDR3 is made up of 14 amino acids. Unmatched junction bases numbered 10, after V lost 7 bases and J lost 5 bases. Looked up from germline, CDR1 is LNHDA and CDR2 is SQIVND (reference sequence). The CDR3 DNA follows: TGTGCCAGTATCTCCGGGACAGTCAGGACTGAAGCTTTCTTT. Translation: CASISGTVRTEAFF.

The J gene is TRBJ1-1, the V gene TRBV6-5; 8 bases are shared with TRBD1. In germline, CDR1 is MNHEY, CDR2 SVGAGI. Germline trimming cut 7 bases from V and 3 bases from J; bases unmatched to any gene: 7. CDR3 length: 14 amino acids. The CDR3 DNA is TGTGCCAGCACAAACAGGGGGAGGGACACTGAAGCTTTCTTT. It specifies CASTNRGRDTEAFF.

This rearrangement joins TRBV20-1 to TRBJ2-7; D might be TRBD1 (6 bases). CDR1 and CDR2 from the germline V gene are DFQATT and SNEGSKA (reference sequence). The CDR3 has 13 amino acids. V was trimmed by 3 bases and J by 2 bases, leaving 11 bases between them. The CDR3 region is CSASTGNTYEQYF. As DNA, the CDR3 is TGCAGTGCTAGTACAGGGAATACCTACGAGCAGTACTTC.

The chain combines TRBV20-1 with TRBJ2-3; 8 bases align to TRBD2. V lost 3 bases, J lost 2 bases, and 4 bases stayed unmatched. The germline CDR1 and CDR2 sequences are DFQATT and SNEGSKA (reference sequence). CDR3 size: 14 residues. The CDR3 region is CSASVAGNTDTQYF. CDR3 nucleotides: TGCAGTGCTAGTGTAGCGGGGAACACAGATACGCAGTATTTT.

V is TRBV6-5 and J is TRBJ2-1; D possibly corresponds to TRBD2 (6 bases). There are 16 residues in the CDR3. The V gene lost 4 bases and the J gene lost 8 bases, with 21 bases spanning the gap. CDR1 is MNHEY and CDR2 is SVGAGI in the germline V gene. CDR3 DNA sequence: TGTGCCAGCAGTTCTACCGGGGCTAGCGTTAACTATGAGCAGTTCTTC. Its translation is CASSSTGASVNYEQFF.

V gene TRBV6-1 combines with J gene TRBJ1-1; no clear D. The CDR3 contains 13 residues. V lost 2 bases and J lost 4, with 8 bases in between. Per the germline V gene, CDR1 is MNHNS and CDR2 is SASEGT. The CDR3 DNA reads TGTGCCAGCAGTGAATTCTCCCTCACTGAAGCTTTCTTT. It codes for CASSEFSLTEAFF.

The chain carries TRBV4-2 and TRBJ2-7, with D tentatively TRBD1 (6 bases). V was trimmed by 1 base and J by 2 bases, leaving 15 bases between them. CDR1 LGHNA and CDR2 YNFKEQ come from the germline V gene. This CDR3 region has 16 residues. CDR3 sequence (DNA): TGTGCCAGCAGCCAAGGAACGACAGGTCCCGCCTACGAGCAGTACTTC. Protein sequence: CASSQGTTGPAYEQYF.

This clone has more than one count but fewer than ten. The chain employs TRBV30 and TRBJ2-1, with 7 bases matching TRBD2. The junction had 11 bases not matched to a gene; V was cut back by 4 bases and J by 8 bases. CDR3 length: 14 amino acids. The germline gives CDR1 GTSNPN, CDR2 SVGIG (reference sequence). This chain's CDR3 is CAWTLLAGVYEQFF. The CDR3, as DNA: TGTGCCTGGACCCTACTGGCGGGAGTATATGAGCAGTTCTTC.